This is a list of T cell receptor beta chains from one sample in a study of blood T cell repertoires in COVID-19. The method was immunoSEQ multiplex PCR; TCRdb's version includes in-frame clones alone and lacks a portion of them. The sample records approximately 36,000 clones, 85% to 90% being singletons. The sequenced material came from peripheral blood. These receptors originate from a man aged 55 to 70 with active or convalescent COVID-19. The CDR3 runs from the conserved cysteine through the conserved F or W. The D gene is left open where the match is weak. Clone size is not always given. Where it is, it says once, few, many or a class for expanded clones.

V gene	clone size	D gene	J gene	CDR3 protein	CDR3 DNA
TRBV5-5	NA	TRBD1	TRBJ1-2	CASRPGQGVARYGYTF	TGTGCCAGCAGGCCGGGACAGGGAGTGGCTCGGTATGGCTACACCTTC
TRBV12-3/TRBV12-4	NA	TRBD1	TRBJ1-1	CASSQGANTEAFF	TGTGCCAGCAGTCAGGGGGCGAACACTGAAGCTTTCTTT
TRBV7-2	NA	TRBD2	TRBJ2-7	CASSRRSGIVEQYF	TGTGCCAGCAGTCGCCGTAGCGGGATTGTCGAGCAGTACTTC
TRBV28	NA	TRBD1	TRBJ1-6	CASSFETGGWSPLHF	TGTGCCAGCAGTTTTGAGACAGGGGGTTGGTCACCCCTCCACTTT
TRBV7-2	NA	TRBD2	TRBJ2-3	CASSSGLVTDTQYF	TGTGCCAGCAGCTCCGGACTAGTCACAGATACGCAGTATTTT
TRBV7-8	NA	TRBD2	TRBJ2-1	CASSLGLLLNGRASSNEQFF	TGTGCCAGCAGCTTAGGGCTTCTTCTAAACGGGAGGGCCTCAAGTAATGAGCAGTTCTTC
TRBV6-2/TRBV6-3	NA	NA	TRBJ2-7	CASSLLGTYEQYF	TGTGCCAGCAGTTTGCTCGGGACCTACGAGCAGTACTTC
TRBV19	NA	TRBD2	TRBJ2-5	CASSMGGIEETQYF	TGTGCCAGTAGTATGGGGGGGATCGAGGAGACCCAGTACTTC
TRBV14	NA	NA	TRBJ2-2	CASSQDLRGELFF	TGTGCCAGCAGCCAAGATCTTCGCGGGGAGCTGTTTTTT
TRBV6-5	NA	TRBD1	TRBJ1-1	CASKTGDVSEAFF	TGTGCCAGCAAAACAGGGGATGTATCTGAAGCTTTCTTT
TRBV11-3	NA	NA	TRBJ2-1	CASSFSSYRYNEQFF	TGTGCCAGCAGCTTTTCTAGTTATCGTTACAATGAGCAGTTCTTC
TRBV15	once	NA	TRBJ2-5	CATSRDSRETQYF	TGTGCCACCAGCAGAGATTCGAGGGAGACCCAGTACTTC
TRBV20-1	few	NA	TRBJ1-2	CSAPTGYGYTF	TGCAGTGCTCCAACAGGCTATGGCTACACCTTC
TRBV5-1	NA	NA	TRBJ1-1	CASSLGQGGNTEAFF	TGCGCCAGCAGCTTGGGGCAGGGAGGGAACACTGAAGCTTTCTTT
TRBV2	NA	NA	TRBJ1-5	CASSEMGTGNQPQHF	TGTGCCAGCAGTGAAATGGGCACTGGCAATCAGCCCCAGCATTTT
TRBV15	NA	TRBD2	TRBJ2-1	CATSRGGSGSGNEQFF	TGTGCCACCAGCAGAGGCGGTAGCGGGAGTGGTAATGAGCAGTTCTTC
TRBV10-2	NA	NA	TRBJ2-3	CASSAADTQYF	TGCGCCAGCAGTGCCGCAGATACGCAGTATTTT
TRBV6-5	NA	NA	TRBJ1-1	CASSTLTFSTEAFF	TGTGCCAGCAGTACCCTTACCTTTAGCACTGAAGCTTTCTTT
TRBV4-2	NA	TRBD2	TRBJ2-1	CASSQGLAGYNEQFF	TGTGCCAGCAGCCAAGGACTAGCCGGCTACAATGAGCAGTTCTTC
TRBV5-1	once	TRBD1	TRBJ1-2	CASSLNRDRGHRGYTF	TGCGCCAGCAGCCTAAACCGGGACAGGGGGCATCGTGGCTACACCTTC
TRBV3-1/TRBV3-2	NA	TRBD2	TRBJ2-1	CASSNGGLAGGGEQFF	TGTGCCAGCAGCAATGGAGGACTAGCGGGAGGGGGAGAGCAGTTCTTC
TRBV5-4	NA	TRBD2	TRBJ2-4	CASSLAAGRGSKNIQYF	TGTGCCAGCAGCTTGGCGGCGGGGAGGGGTTCCAAAAACATTCAGTACTTC
TRBV6-5	NA	TRBD2	TRBJ2-5	CASQRGGETQYF	TGTGCCTCACAACGGGGGGGAGAGACCCAGTACTTC
TRBV3-1/TRBV3-2	NA	TRBD1	TRBJ1-1	CASSKGTGLLNTEAFF	TGTGCCAGCAGCAAGGGGACAGGGCTGCTGAACACTGAAGCTTTCTTT
TRBV9	NA	NA	TRBJ1-1	CASSPMGGNTEAFF	TGTGCCAGCAGCCCGATGGGAGGGAACACTGAAGCTTTCTTT
TRBV7-2	NA	TRBD2	TRBJ2-1	CASSEKALAGYNEQFF	TGTGCCAGCAGCGAAAAGGCACTAGCGGGATACAATGAGCAGTTCTTC
TRBV9	NA	NA	TRBJ2-2	CASSVDGTSVGELFF	TGTGCCAGCAGCGTAGATGGGACAAGCGTCGGGGAGCTGTTTTTT
TRBV28	NA	NA	TRBJ2-5	CASSLPQAPQETQYF	TGTGCCAGCAGTCTCCCCCAGGCACCACAAGAGACCCAGTACTTC
TRBV7-2	NA	NA	TRBJ2-2	CASSLRVGELFF	TGTGCCAGCAGCCTCAGGGTCGGGGAGCTGTTTTTT
TRBV11-2	NA	NA	TRBJ2-3	CASSLSAGRLTDTQYF	TGTGCCAGCAGCTTATCAGCAGGCCGCCTCACAGATACGCAGTATTTT
TRBV10-3	once	NA	TRBJ2-1	CAISDGVGEGEAEQFF	TGTGCCATCAGTGACGGGGTGGGAGAGGGCGAGGCTGAGCAGTTCTTC
TRBV2	NA	NA	TRBJ1-3	CASTGGGSLAGNTIYF	TGTGCCAGCACAGGTGGCGGGAGCTTGGCTGGAAACACCATATATTTT
TRBV18	NA	NA	TRBJ2-1	CASSPDRAPGNEQFF	TGTGCCAGCTCACCAGATCGGGCCCCGGGGAATGAGCAGTTCTTC
TRBV10-1	NA	NA	TRBJ2-7	CASSESRRGLAYF	TGCGCCAGCAGTGAGTCCAGGAGGGGCCTAGCGTACTTC
TRBV5-1	NA	NA	TRBJ2-5	CASSLATRETQYF	TGCGCCAGCAGCTTGGCCACTAGGGAGACCCAGTACTTC
TRBV9	NA	TRBD1	TRBJ2-4	CASSPQDRGPAKNIQYF	TGTGCCAGCAGCCCACAGGACAGGGGCCCTGCCAAAAACATTCAGTACTTC
TRBV5-4	NA	NA	TRBJ2-3	CASSDLQGNTQYF	TGTGCCAGCAGCGATCTACAGGGAAATACGCAGTATTTT
TRBV5-1	NA	NA	TRBJ1-2	CASSLDYSANYGYTF	TGCGCCAGCAGCTTGGATTACTCCGCTAACTATGGCTACACCTTC
TRBV4-1	few	NA	TRBJ1-5	CASSQTGGFNQPQHF	TGCGCCAGCAGCCAAACCGGGGGATTCAATCAGCCCCAGCATTTT
TRBV5-1	NA	NA	TRBJ2-7	CASSLSSTGGEQYF	TGCGCCAGCAGCTTGTCTTCGACGGGTGGGGAGCAGTACTTC
TRBV15	once	NA	TRBJ2-5	CATSTGGQETQYF	TGTGCCACCAGCACCGGGGGACAAGAGACCCAGTACTTC
TRBV14	once	NA	TRBJ2-1	CASSQARHRGLFF	TGTGCCAGCAGCCAAGCGAGACACAGGGGACTGTTCTTC
TRBV6-5	NA	TRBD1	TRBJ1-5	CASSLDRANQPQHF	TGTGCCAGCAGCCTGGACAGGGCTAATCAGCCCCAGCATTTT